Listed here are 20 T cell receptor beta chains from one sample, sequenced in a study of CD8 T cells in ankylosing spondylitis. TCRdb re-called the 5' RACE reads with MiXCR, one entry per CDR3 protein. Of some 400,000 distinct CDR3 sequences detected, around 24% appear once; the ten largest clones hold around 16%. Notes on the study in general: Fewer than ten highly homologous variants made up a TCR beta motif that seemed to typify ankylosing spondylitis blood.

Their recognized antigens are unknown. Sequencing was carried out using blood, either unsorted or a sorted T cell fraction (not recorded which). The receptors were sampled from a male donor with ankylosing spondylitis.

The table lists this clonotype with many counts. This chain connects TRBV3-1 to TRBJ2-2; D is unclear. Trimming took 2 bases from V and 2 from J, leaving 9 bases between them. This CDR3 contains 15 residues. CDR1 LGHDT and CDR2 YNNKEL come from the germline V gene (reference sequence). This CDR3 reads CASSQRALNTGELFF. CDR3 coding DNA: TGTGCCAGCAGCCAACGGGCCCTCAACACCGGGGAGCTGTTTTTT.

The V and J genes are TRBV29-1 and TRBJ2-2; 13 bases agree with TRBD2. The CDR3 covers 14 residues. Germline V gene data show CDR1 as SQVTM and CDR2 as ANQGSEA. The J segment lost 5 bases and the V segment lost 7 bases, leaving 4 bases of the junction unmatched. CDR3 sequence: CSGGTSGVTGELFF. CDR3 in DNA: TGCAGCGGAGGGACTAGCGGGGTGACCGGGGAGCTGTTTTTT.

The chain uses TRBV7-3 and TRBJ1-3, with D perhaps matching TRBD1 (5 bases). V lost 0 bases to trimming and J lost 4 bases, with 10 bases between them. CDR3 length: 15 amino acids. CDR1 SGHTA and CDR2 FQGTGA come from the germline V gene. CDR3 sequence (DNA): TGTGCCAGCAGCTTAACACCAGGGTTAGGAAACACCATATATTTT. It yields the protein CASSLTPGLGNTIYF.

This chain connects TRBV7-2 to TRBJ2-5; no clear D gene. This CDR3 comprises 16 residues. Per the germline V gene, CDR1 is SGHTA and CDR2 is FQGNSA. The V end lost 5 bases, the J end lost 3 bases, and 19 bases lay between the germline ends. CDR3 bases: TGTGCCAGCAGCCCCTCCGACTGGATGGGGAAAGAGACCCAGTACTTC. Translated, it gives CASSPSDWMGKETQYF.

This clonotype was seen at least ten times. The chain combines TRBV7-2 with TRBJ1-2; 8 bases agree with TRBD1. There are 13 residues in the CDR3. The V and J ends lost 5 bases and 4 bases, in that order; junction bases with no gene match: 3. Germline CDR1 reads SGHTA; CDR2 reads FQGNSA. DNA for the CDR3: TGTGCCAGCAGCCAGGACAGGGTCTATGGCTACACCTTC. It codes for CASSQDRVYGYTF.

The V and J genes are TRBV7-3 and TRBJ2-2, with 7 bases lining up with TRBD2. The length of the CDR3 is 14 residues. The J segment lost 0 bases and the V segment lost 9 bases, leaving 4 bases of the junction unmatched. Germline V CDR1 and CDR2: SGHTA, FQGTGA. CDR3 residues: CASSAGANTGELFF. The CDR3 DNA reads TGTGCCAGTTCGGCGGGGGCGAACACCGGGGAGCTGTTTTTT.

There are a few counts of this clonotype. V and J are TRBV27 and TRBJ2-7; 7 positions match TRBD2. CDR1 MNHEY and CDR2 SMNVEV come from the germline V gene (reference sequence). The length of the CDR3 is 13 residues. V was pared by 6 bases and J by 2 bases, with 4 bases of the junction left unmatched. This chain's CDR3 is CASRRGGTYEQYF. CDR3 DNA: TGTGCCAGCAGGCGGGGAGGGACCTACGAGCAGTACTTC.

This clonotype was seen more than once but under ten times. This chain connects TRBV29-1 to TRBJ2-2, with a weak D call TRBD2 (5 bases). The CDR3 is 13 residues long. CDR1 and CDR2 from the germline V gene are SQVTM and ANQGSEA. V lost 2 bases to trimming and J lost 7 bases, with 11 bases between them. In DNA, the CDR3 is TGCAGCGTTGAAACGGGAAGTTTCGGGGAGCTGTTTTTT. Translation: CSVETGSFGELFF.

This clonotype was found many times. This sequence joins TRBV6-6 and TRBJ1-5; the D is unclear. This CDR3 region has 12 residues. CDR1 is MNHNY and CDR2 is SVGAGI in the germline V gene (reference sequence). Trimming pared 10 bases from V and 5 bases from J, leaving 12 bases between. The CDR3 protein is CATVLRDQPQHF. The CDR3 DNA sequence: TGTGCCACCGTTCTCCGAGATCAGCCCCAGCATTTT.

CDR3 in amino acids: CATSEADYGYTF. CDR3 sequence (DNA): TGTGCCACCAGTGAGGCAGACTATGGCTACACCTTC. The chain joins TRBV24-1 to TRBJ1-2; no clear D. Germline assignment: CDR1 KGHDR and CDR2 SFDVKD. Trimming pared 4 bases from V and 3 bases from J, leaving 5 bases between. The CDR3 runs 12 residues.

The chain is built from TRBV30 and TRBJ1-2; no reliable D call. Deletions cut 0 bases from V and 8 bases from J, with 16 bases between. The CDR3 is made up of 14 amino acids. CDR1 is GTSNPN and CDR2 is SVGIG in the germline V gene (reference sequence). The CDR3 bases are TGTGCCTGGAGTGTTTTTTTAGCGGGAAGCGGCTACACCTTC. Translating gives CAWSVFLAGSGYTF.

This chain uses TRBV6-1 with TRBJ1-5; D not resolved. The germline V gene encodes CDR1 MNHNS and CDR2 SASEGT. The CDR3 has 14 amino acids. The V gene lost 7 bases and the J gene lost 6 bases, with 16 bases spanning the gap. CDR3 in amino acids: CASTGPSAGQPQHF. The CDR3 bases are TGTGCCAGCACCGGACCTTCGGCGGGTCAGCCCCAGCATTTT.

In this sample, this clonotype turned up a few times. The chain links TRBV5-1 to TRBJ2-3; TRBD2 matches 8 bases. Per the germline V gene, CDR1 is SGHRS and CDR2 is YFSETQ. V lost 0 bases to trimming and J lost 7 bases; unmatched junction nucleotides: 4. The CDR3 consists of 14 residues. The CDR3 bases are TGCGCCAGCAGCTTGGCCACTAGCGGAAATACGCAGTATTTT. As protein: CASSLATSGNTQYF. Full variable domain (outside the CDR3, taken from reference TRBV5-1 and TRBJ2-3): KAGVTQTPRYLIKTRGQQVTLSCSPISGHRSVSWYQQTPGQGLQFLFEYFSETQRNKGNFPGRFSGRQFSNSRSEMNVSTLELGDSALYLCASSLATSGNTQYFGPGTRLTVL.

This sequence joins TRBV10-3 and TRBJ2-7, with D possibly TRBD1 on 6 matching bases. Per the germline V gene, CDR1 is ENHRY and CDR2 is SYGVKD. V lost 6 bases, J lost 5 bases, and 14 bases lay in between. The CDR3 is made up of 13 amino acids. The DNA of the CDR3 is TGTGCCATCAGGGAAACAGGGTTCGACGAGCAGTACTTC. It codes for CAIRETGFDEQYF.

The chain joins TRBV7-8 to TRBJ2-3; D gene ambiguous. The length of the CDR3 is 13 residues. Germline CDR1 SGHVS, CDR2 FQNEAQ. Trimming left V 0 bases short and J 5 bases short, with 6 bases between. The CDR3 DNA is TGTGCCAGCAGCTTAGCGACGGGAGATACGCAGTATTTT. This sequence encodes CASSLATGDTQYF.

The CDR3 loop is CASSQDRWQYF. The CDR3 nucleotides read TGTGCCAGCAGCCAAGACAGGTGGCAGTACTTC. The J gene is TRBJ2-7, the V gene TRBV3-1; D remains unclear. The CDR3 has 11 amino acids. Germline V lookup: CDR1 LGHDT, CDR2 YNNKEL (reference sequence). The V end lost 0 bases, the J end lost 9 bases, and 6 bases lay between the germline ends.

This clonotype occurred once. Germline and junction disagree at one end, which may indicate a read error. The chain combines TRBV5-1 with TRBJ2-2; 7 nucleotides match TRBD1. The germline gives CDR1 SGHRS, CDR2 YFSETQ. The CDR3 contains 14 residues. In DNA form, the CDR3 reads TGCGCCAGCGGCTTCACAGGGGCGCCCGGGGAGCTGTTTTTT. Its translation: CASGFTGAPGELFF.

This clonotype was found a few times. The chain recombines TRBV5-1 with TRBJ2-7; TRBD1 matches at 8 bases. Looked up from germline, CDR1 is SGHRS and CDR2 is YFSETQ. V trimming: 2 bases; J trimming: 2 bases; junction bases outside the gene matches: 9. This CDR3 is 16 amino acids long. For the CDR3, the DNA is TGCGCCAGCAGCTTTTCCGGGACAGGTTACACCTACGAGCAGTACTTC. This encodes CASSFSGTGYTYEQYF.

This clonotype was seen a handful of times. CDR3 DNA sequence: TGTGCCAGCAGTTTCACCAGCAGCACAGATACGCAGTATTTT. The encoded protein is CASSFTSSTDTQYF. The chain links TRBV12-3 or TRBV12-4 to TRBJ2-3; D call uncertain. This CDR3 spans 14 amino acids. Trimming left V 3 bases short and J 0 bases short, with 7 bases between.

The chain combines TRBV29-1 with TRBJ1-1; 12 positions agree with TRBD1. Germline V gives CDR1 SQVTM, CDR2 ANQGSEA. The V gene end was trimmed by 6 bases and the J gene end by 2 bases; junction bases not matched to a gene: 4. CDR3 size: 14 residues. The CDR3 DNA follows: TGCAGCGTCGCCGGGACAGGGGGCAACACTGAAGCTTTCTTT. Translating it yields CSVAGTGGNTEAFF.